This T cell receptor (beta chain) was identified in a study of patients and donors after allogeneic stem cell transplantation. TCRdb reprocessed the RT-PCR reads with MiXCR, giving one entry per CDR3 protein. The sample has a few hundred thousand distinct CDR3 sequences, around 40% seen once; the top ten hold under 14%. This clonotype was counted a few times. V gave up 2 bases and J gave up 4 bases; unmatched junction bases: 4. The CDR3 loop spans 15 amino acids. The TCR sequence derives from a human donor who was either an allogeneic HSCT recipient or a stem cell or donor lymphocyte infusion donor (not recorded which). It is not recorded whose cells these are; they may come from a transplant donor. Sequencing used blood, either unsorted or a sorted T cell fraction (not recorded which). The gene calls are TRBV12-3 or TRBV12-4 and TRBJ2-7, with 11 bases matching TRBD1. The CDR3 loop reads CASSLSGQGGYEQYF. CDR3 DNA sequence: TGTGCCAGCAGTTTATCGGGACAGGGGGGTTACGAGCAGTACTTC.